This TCR beta chain was recorded in a study of T cells in lung cancer brain metastases (dated by TCRdb to the late 2010s). Background on the whole study: Most of the 20 patients had a history of tobacco use, with a median of roughly 42 pack-years. Patients had a median age at first diagnosis of about 58 years, with about nine males and fewer than twelve females. A cohort of some 20 patients was included, from whom 40 specimens were contributed, with one primary lung lesion and one brain metastasis obtained from each patient. Of the roughly 21 patients, under 19 received no interval therapy between resection of the primary and resection of the metastasis. The study compared TCR beta CDR3 repertoires between fully resected primary non-small cell lung cancers and paired brain metastases. The average DNA integrity number was more than 3 in both primary and metastatic specimens, and the two sites did not differ significantly. The median interval between acquisition of the primary specimen and acquisition of the brain metastasis specimen was about 380 days.

Comments on this clone: There is no known antigen for this receptor. Base quality data are lacking; no much larger clone is found one base away.

Resection was performed in the patients for synchronous oligometastatic disease or for delayed recurrence of a solitary brain metastasis. To avoid including cancers other than NSCLC, any patient with a history of multiple malignancies was excluded. Using marked H&E slides as a guide, tumor areas were macrodissected from about five unstained around 10 um sections that had been deparaffinized. All specimens were fixed in formalin and embedded in paraffin (FFPE). The AllPrep DNA/RNA FFPE Kit was used for extraction of genomic DNA. Between 2.24 and 4.92 ug genomic DNA was input per sample, with paired samples receiving equal DNA input. TCR beta libraries were constructed with the immunoSEQ hsTCRbeta Kit, with multiplexed V and J gene primers used across two PCR steps. Pooled libraries, together with positive and negative controls, were sequenced on an Illumina MiSeq with a 100-cycle paired-end protocol. The paper's data handling went like this. Raw data were processed by the immunoSEQ vendor into normalized, annotated TCR beta repertoire reports. Richness was defined as unique clones by nucleotide sequence, and total richness was extrapolated with the iChao1 and Efron-Thisted estimators. Paired lesions were characterized and compared using Pielou's evenness, Simpson's index, top-ten clone proportional abundance, and the Morisita overlap index. TCRdb obtained this table from immuneACCESS and retained in-frame rearrangements with V and J assigned. These tables miss some clones; where compared with another copy, unresolved V genes account for less than half of the shortfall, and the remainder is unexplained. V and J calls and clone size are those listed in that table; D and trimming were worked out from the DNA. This sample gives about 6,700 clones in total; roughly 88% of them show up just once. About 5.3% of the sample is in the top ten clones.

Via the germline V gene, CDR1 is SGHDN and CDR2 FVKESK. The CDR3 holds 15 amino acids from the cysteine to the phenylalanine. Only CDR3 DNA remains: 45 bases, in frame from the first base. Relative to germline, V is 2 bases shorter and J is 3 bases shorter, with 13 bases between their ends. The paper's findings and limits, for the study overall: Brain metastases contained significantly fewer unique productive clones than the paired primaries (median approximately 1,500 versus 4,300). Most clones were specific to a single lesion, and paired lesions overlapped only to a limited degree (mean Morisita index around 0.2). Effects of preoperative corticosteroids on T cell infiltration in brain metastases could not be controlled. The ten most abundant clones accounted for a significantly larger fraction of the repertoire in brain metastases than in primaries, which suggests clonal expansion. Retrieval of the complete infiltrating T cell repertoire may have been prevented by DNA fragmentation in FFPE samples.

The sequencing input was tumor tissue from the primary lung tumor. This specimen's cell subset or site label, interpreted: primary lung cancer lesion. Rearrangement joined TRBV14 to TRBJ1-2; the best D guess is TRBD1, with 5 bases matching. This TCR came from a man over 45 with non-small cell lung cancer. The nucleotide sequence is TGTGCCAGCAGCCAACAAGCAAGGGGCGACTATGGCTACACCTTC. Translated, this is CASSQQARGDYGYTF.